These 21 T cell receptor beta chains share one sample of origin, sequenced in a study of T-cell reconstitution after alpha-beta-depleted transplantation in children. Researchers prepared the TCRbeta library using unique molecular identifiers, the study reports. Each CDR3 protein gets one entry after TCRdb re-called the PCR reads with MiXCR. Altogether 490,000 or so distinct CDR3 sequences are present, 9.5% to 15% being singletons, with the ten largest covering under 7%. Sequenced here: PBMCs from the stem cell graft donor, sampled from the stem cell graft. The receptors stem from a human donor who donated a stem cell graft to a child with combined immunodeficiency.

This clonotype was seen only a few times. The rearrangement links TRBV6-5 to TRBJ2-5, with 7 bases aligning to TRBD2. Germline V lookup: CDR1 MNHEY, CDR2 SVGAGI. With 0 bases clipped from V and 3 bases from J, the junction kept 16 bases outside the gene matches. The CDR3 has 19 residues. The CDR3 region has the DNA TGTGCCAGCAGTTACTCGTCGGGGGGACGGAGTATTTTAGAAGAGACCCAGTACTTC. Amino acid sequence: CASSYSSGGRSILEETQYF.

The J gene is TRBJ2-7, the V gene TRBV18, with a tentative D call TRBD2 (6 bases). There are 13 residues in the CDR3. The germline V and J ends were trimmed by 3 bases and 7 bases, with 13 bases remaining between them. Germline V gives CDR1 KGHSH, CDR2 LQKENI. CDR3: CASSPGGVGEQYF. CDR3 sequence (DNA): TGTGCCAGCTCACCTGGAGGGGTTGGGGAGCAGTACTTC.

In this sample, this clonotype turned up a few times. In DNA, the CDR3 is TGCGCCAGCAGCTGGGACCGGGACAGGGGCTACGAGCAGTACTTC. Its protein product is CASSWDRDRGYEQYF. The rearrangement uses TRBV5-1 and TRBJ2-7; 10 bases fit TRBD1. CDR3 length equals 15 residues. CDR1 is SGHRS and CDR2 is YFSETQ in the germline V gene. The J segment lost 3 bases and the V segment lost 3 bases, leaving 6 bases of the junction unmatched.

The rearrangement links TRBV12-3 or TRBV12-4 to TRBJ1-4; no clear D gene. The CDR3 is 15 residues long. V shed 5 bases and J shed 3 bases, with 13 bases lying between them. The CDR3 spells CASSQPGEANEKLFF. The CDR3 bases are TGTGCCAGCAGTCAACCGGGCGAGGCTAATGAAAAACTGTTTTTT.

This clonotype was counted between two and nine times. The chain combines TRBV6-5 with TRBJ2-3, with 13 bases that match TRBD2. The germline gives CDR1 MNHEY, CDR2 SVGAGI. V lost 5 bases to trimming and J lost 6 bases; unmatched junction nucleotides: 5. The CDR3 totals 15 residues. CDR3 in DNA: TGTGCCAGCAGTGGCGGGACTAGCGGGATGGATACGCAGTATTTT. It yields the protein CASSGGTSGMDTQYF.

This chain joins TRBV3-1 and TRBJ2-3; a possible D gene is TRBD2 (5 bases). The germline V gene has CDR1 LGHDT and CDR2 YNNKEL (reference sequence). Trimming removed 1 base from V and 5 bases from J, with 7 bases in between. CDR3 length equals 13 residues. The CDR3 is CASSQGSGDTQYF. In DNA form, the CDR3 reads TGTGCCAGCAGCCAAGGAAGCGGAGATACGCAGTATTTT.

This clonotype has ten or more counts. This chain's CDR3 is CASIRREGADTQYF. CDR3 bases: TGTGCCAGCATCAGGAGGGAAGGGGCAGATACGCAGTATTTT. The V call is TRBV2, the J call TRBJ2-3; D might be TRBD2 (6 bases). The CDR3 is made up of 14 amino acids. Germline V gives CDR1 SNHLY, CDR2 FYNNEI. Trimming left V 7 bases short and J 4 bases short, with 15 bases between.

The chain joins TRBV20-1 to TRBJ1-1; D is ambiguous. This CDR3 contains 17 residues. V dropped 0 bases and J dropped 0 bases, with 17 bases sitting between them. CDR1 DFQATT and CDR2 SNEGSKA come from the germline V gene (reference sequence). The CDR3, as DNA: TGCAGTGCTAGAGATAGAGACGTTCCGACTTTGAACACTGAAGCTTTCTTT. It specifies CSARDRDVPTLNTEAFF.

The gene calls are TRBV5-1 and TRBJ2-2; no reliable D call. Per the germline V gene, CDR1 is SGHRS and CDR2 is YFSETQ. The CDR3 totals 14 residues. V lost 0 bases, J lost 6 bases, and 9 bases lay in between. CDR3 nucleotide sequence: TGCGCCAGCAGCTTGGTGGGCGATTCCGGGGAGCTGTTTTTT. It encodes CASSLVGDSGELFF.

This clonotype was counted many times. This rearrangement joins TRBV5-1 to TRBJ2-2; a possible D gene is TRBD2 (6 bases). This CDR3 has 17 amino acids. Between the trimmed V and J ends, which lost 4 bases and 2 bases, there was a span of 18 bases. The germline V gene has CDR1 SGHRS and CDR2 YFSETQ. For the CDR3, the DNA is TGCGCCAGCAGCCAACAGCCAGGAGGGAGTAACACCGGGGAGCTGTTTTTT. Encoded protein: CASSQQPGGSNTGELFF.

This sequence joins TRBV25-1 and TRBJ2-1, with D tentatively TRBD1 (5 bases). Trimming left V 0 bases short and J 6 bases short, with 15 bases between. Germline V gene data show CDR1 as MGHDK and CDR2 as SYGVNS. This CDR3 has 16 amino acids. CDR3 coding DNA: TGTGCCAGCAGTGAATATTTCCTCATGCAGGGCAATGAGCAGTTCTTC. It yields the protein CASSEYFLMQGNEQFF.

This clonotype was detected a few times. The rearrangement links TRBV7-6 to TRBJ2-7, with D tentatively TRBD1 (5 bases). This CDR3 has 14 residues. Germline V lookup: CDR1 SGHVS, CDR2 FNYEAQ. The V end was cut by 5 bases, the J end by 1 base, with 12 bases between. CDR3: CASSIDSLSYEQYF. The CDR3 DNA follows: TGTGCCAGCAGCATAGACAGCCTATCCTACGAGCAGTACTTC.

This clonotype was counted a few times. This chain uses TRBV6-5 with TRBJ1-1, with a tentative D call TRBD1 (6 bases). Germline CDR1 reads MNHEY; CDR2 reads SVGAGI. Between the trimmed V and J ends, which lost 0 bases and 4 bases, there was a span of 18 bases. This CDR3 has 17 amino acids. The DNA of the CDR3 is TGTGCCAGCAGTTACTCGATCACAGGGCCTCTACCCACTGAAGCTTTCTTT. It codes for CASSYSITGPLPTEAFF.

This clonotype appeared many times. The chain employs TRBV20-1 and TRBJ2-7; a weak D match, TRBD2 (6 bases). CDR3 size: 12 residues. The V end lost 5 bases, the J end lost 4 bases, and 12 bases lay between the germline ends. CDR1 is DFQATT, CDR2 SNEGSKA, per germline (reference sequence). In DNA form, the CDR3 reads TGCAGTGCTTCCGGGGACTTGTACGAGCAGTACTTC. Translated, it gives CSASGDLYEQYF.

The gene calls are TRBV7-8 and TRBJ2-2; 8 nucleotides line up with TRBD1. V shed 2 bases, J shed 17 bases, and the junction held 16 bases outside the gene matches. This CDR3 spans 15 amino acids. Per germline, CDR1 SGHVS and CDR2 FQNEAQ. The CDR3 bases are TGTGCCAGCAGCTTATCCTCGACAGGGGAAACGGCTGTTTTTTTT. Residues: CASSLSSTGETAVFF.

This clonotype was detected ten times or more. J is TRBJ2-5 and V is TRBV12-3 or TRBV12-4; D is possibly TRBD2 (6 bases). The CDR3 is made up of 13 amino acids. Trimming took 5 bases from V and 1 from J, leaving 8 bases between them. In DNA, the CDR3 is TGTGCCAGCAGTCCGGGACTCCAAGAGACCCAGTACTTC. Amino acid sequence: CASSPGLQETQYF.

The chain joins TRBV30 to TRBJ2-7; 9 nucleotides agree with TRBD1. The CDR3 is made up of 13 amino acids. Germline V CDR1 and CDR2: GTSNPN, SVGIG (reference sequence). With 1 base clipped from V and 6 bases from J, the junction kept 4 bases outside the gene matches. In nucleotides, the CDR3 is TGTGCCTGGAGTGCCGGGACAGGGATCGAGCAGTACTTC. Residues: CAWSAGTGIEQYF.

The chain recombines TRBV12-3 or TRBV12-4 with TRBJ1-2; no definite D call. The CDR3 contains 15 residues. Trimming took off 1 base at V and 0 bases at J, with 9 bases between the two ends. CDR3 amino acids: CASSLEGHANYGYTF. CDR3 sequence (DNA): TGTGCCAGCAGTTTAGAAGGTCATGCTAACTATGGCTACACCTTC.

This clonotype was seen more than once but under ten times. The chain is built from TRBV2 and TRBJ2-1; maybe TRBD2 (5 bases). Germline lookup yields CDR1 SNHLY and CDR2 FYNNEI. With 10 bases removed from V and 5 bases from J, the gap between germline ends came to 18 bases. The CDR3 consists of 14 residues. The CDR3 nucleotides are TGTGCCACCCAGAGGGTCTATGGGAACAATGAGCAGTTCTTC. Its protein product is CATQRVYGNNEQFF.

This clonotype turned up a few times. The V gene is TRBV5-1, the J gene TRBJ1-2; D unresolved. Germline values: CDR1 SGHRS, CDR2 YFSETQ. Trimming took 1 base from V and 2 from J, leaving 12 bases between them. The CDR3 consists of 15 residues. This CDR3 reads CASSLSLVRNYGYTF. CDR3 DNA: TGCGCCAGCAGCTTGAGTTTGGTCAGAAACTATGGCTACACCTTC.

The chain recombines TRBV5-1 with TRBJ1-2; 8 bases line up with TRBD1. Germline CDR1 is SGHRS and CDR2 is YFSETQ. Trimming took 3 bases from V and 8 from J; bases not matched to a gene: 9. The CDR3 contains 14 residues. The CDR3 DNA reads TGCGCCAGCAGCTCCACGACAGGGGAGCGAGGCTACACCTTC. Encoded protein: CASSSTTGERGYTF.